Below are 12 T cell receptor beta chains sequenced from a single sample in a study of CD8 T cells in Susac syndrome (dated by TCRdb to between 2017 and 2020). The library relied on the immunoSEQ multiplex PCR assay. RNA was extracted using the RNeasy kit, and roughly 0.45 to 1 microgram was reverse transcribed with random hexamers. TCRdb itself trimmed the public reads at Q25 with fastp, ran MiXCR and retained productive beta chains. Rows matching on CDR3 protein sequence are summarized as one entry with the most common DNA and genes. Counted in this sample were roughly 120,000 distinct CDR3 sequences; 85% to 95% of them appeared once. The ten biggest clones cover roughly 0.094% of the sample. Sample: CD4+ T cells from PBMCs. The receptors stem from a human donor with multiple sclerosis.

V is TRBV11-1 and J is TRBJ2-4, with D possibly being TRBD2 (7 bases). With 5 bases removed from V and 1 base from J, the gap between germline ends came to 24 bases. This CDR3 has 19 amino acids. The germline V gene encodes CDR1 SGHAT and CDR2 FQDESV (reference sequence). CDR3 bases: TGTGCCAGCAGCCCACTACTAGCCGGGGGGCTAACTGCCAAAAACATTCAGTACTTC. It is translated as CASSPLLAGGLTAKNIQYF.

The chain employs TRBV5-1 and TRBJ1-2; 10 positions match TRBD1. The CDR3 covers 15 residues. CDR1 is SGHRS, CDR2 YFSETQ, per germline. Trimming removed 3 bases from V and 4 bases from J; junction bases left unmatched: 6. CDR3 coding DNA: TGCGCCAGCAGCTCAGAGGGACAGGGGATCTATGGCTACACCTTC. Translating it yields CASSSEGQGIYGYTF.

V usage is TRBV6-1 and J usage is TRBJ2-6; 10 nucleotides align to TRBD1. Germline V gene lookup returns CDR1 MNHNS and CDR2 SASEGT. V shed 6 bases and J 2 bases; nucleotides not matched to a gene: 7. The CDR3 covers 17 residues. The CDR3 reads CASRPRDRGTGANVLTF. The CDR3 DNA reads as TGTGCCAGCAGACCCCGGGACAGGGGAACTGGGGCCAACGTCCTGACTTTC.

This clonotype was observed a single time. V gene TRBV28 combines with J gene TRBJ2-5; D uncertain. The CDR3 spans 12 residues. The germline V and J ends were trimmed by 4 bases and 4 bases, with 7 bases remaining between them. Germline lookup yields CDR1 MDHEN and CDR2 SYDVKM. The CDR3, as DNA: TGTGCCAGCAGTTACATTCGAGAGACCCAGTACTTC. Translating it yields CASSYIRETQYF.

This chain uses TRBV7-2 with TRBJ1-2; 7 bases match TRBD1. Germline V lookup: CDR1 SGHTA, CDR2 FQGNSA. CDR3 size: 14 residues. The junction had 6 bases not matched to a gene; V was cut back by 7 bases and J by 1 base. This CDR3 reads CASNIQGVNYGYTF. The CDR3, as DNA: TGTGCCAGCAACATCCAGGGGGTTAACTATGGCTACACCTTC.

This chain connects TRBV30 to TRBJ1-1; D gene uncertain. V lost 4 bases to trimming and J lost 6 bases, with 9 bases between them. The CDR3 sequence is 11 residues long. The germline V gene encodes CDR1 GTSNPN and CDR2 SVGIG (reference sequence). CDR3 nucleotides: TGTGCCTGGAATCGCCAAGCTGAAGCTTTCTTT. It translates to CAWNRQAEAFF.

The chain is built from TRBV29-1 and TRBJ1-1; TRBD1 is a possible D gene (5 bases). Trimming left V 5 bases short and J 2 bases short, with 15 bases between. Germline V gene lookup returns CDR1 SQVTM and CDR2 ANQGSEA. The CDR3 consists of 14 residues. As DNA, the CDR3 is TGCAGCGTTCCAGGGAAGGGGCCTAACACTGAAGCTTTCTTT. Translation gives CSVPGKGPNTEAFF.

This chain's CDR3 is CAGTGGPKTGNTIYF. For the CDR3, the DNA is TGTGCCGGAACAGGGGGCCCTAAGACTGGAAACACCATATATTTT. This chain joins TRBV6-6 and TRBJ1-3; 9 bases align to TRBD1. This CDR3 is 15 amino acids long. In germline, CDR1 is MNHNY, CDR2 SVGAGI (reference sequence). Trimming took 11 bases from V and 2 from J; bases not matched to a gene: 10.

CDR3 in DNA: TGTGCCAGCAGCTCGCTGGCTACAGCCAATGAGCAGTTCTTC. Its translation is CASSSLATANEQFF. V gene TRBV11-2 combines with J gene TRBJ2-1; D not certain. Germline CDR1 is SGHAT and CDR2 is FQNNGV. The CDR3 length is 14 residues. The ends were cut back, 4 bases at V and 6 bases at J, with 13 bases in the middle.

The CDR3, as DNA: TGTGCCACCAGTGATTTCAATATGAGGGGGCCCCAGCATTTT. The encoded protein is CATSDFNMRGPQHF. J is TRBJ1-5 and V is TRBV24-1, with D perhaps matching TRBD1 (5 bases). The V end lost 1 base, the J end lost 9 bases, and 12 bases lay between the germline ends. The CDR3 covers 14 residues. Germline values: CDR1 KGHDR, CDR2 SFDVKD.

This clonotype occurred once. This chain links TRBV12-3 or TRBV12-4 with TRBJ2-5; D tentatively fits TRBD1 or TRBD2 (5 bases each). Trimming pared 4 bases from V and 4 bases from J, leaving 19 bases between. The CDR3 is 16 amino acids. This chain's CDR3 is CASSSRDPTYRETQYF. The DNA for the CDR3 is TGTGCCAGCAGTTCCAGGGACCCCACCTATCGAGAGACCCAGTACTTC.

The chain joins TRBV3-1 to TRBJ2-7; TRBD2 might be the D (5 bases). The germline V gene encodes CDR1 LGHDT and CDR2 YNNKEL (reference sequence). V lost 1 base and J 6 bases, leaving 10 bases between the germline ends. The CDR3 is 13 amino acids. This CDR3 reads CASSQVQEGEQYF. The CDR3 DNA follows: TGTGCCAGCAGCCAAGTCCAAGAGGGCGAGCAGTACTTC.